The rows below give T cell receptor beta chains drawn from one sample of a study of blood T cell repertoires in COVID-19. Only in-frame clones appear in the TCRdb table, and some are missing; sequencing was by immunoSEQ multiplex PCR. Altogether about 270,000 clones are present, approximately 90% being singletons, with the ten largest covering 4.1%. Sample: PBMCs or T cells enriched from blood (not recorded which). The origin of the receptors is a woman aged 30 to 39 with acute COVID-19. CDR3s include the opening cysteine and the closing phenylalanine or tryptophan.

V,J,CDR3
TRBV11-2,TRBJ2-7,CASSLREDYEQYF
TRBV11-3,TRBJ2-5,CASSDPSPGQGETQYF
TRBV19,TRBJ1-1,CASSIEAWGAFF
TRBV5-4,TRBJ2-5,CASSLEGLLARETQYF
TRBV6-4,TRBJ2-2,CASSETRSGELFF
TRBV3-1/TRBV3-2,TRBJ2-1,CASSQGGSGAPNEQFF
TRBV27,TRBJ2-7,CASSRTSGSIYEQYF
TRBV14,TRBJ2-1,CASSQDLVYRGGEQFF
TRBV2,TRBJ1-5,CASREGHSRNQPQHF
TRBV30,TRBJ2-3,CAWSPGQARDTQYF
TRBV28,TRBJ1-6,CASSLSASGAHSPLHF
TRBV28,TRBJ2-7,CASSLHRTPLEQYF
TRBV28,TRBJ2-7,CASGSFEASYEQYF
TRBV5-1,TRBJ2-3,CASRVRSSTDTQYF
TRBV29-1,TRBJ1-2,CSVEGGTGFGYTF
TRBV11-2,TRBJ2-5,CASSRQGSSNGRLSETQYF
TRBV24-1,TRBJ1-4,CATSGQATEKLFF
TRBV4-1,TRBJ2-5,CASSHRQAQETQYF
TRBV4-1,TRBJ2-3,CASSQPQGDTQYF
TRBV19,TRBJ2-1,CASSIAGDPGEQFF
TRBV4-3,TRBJ1-3,CASSQGQTGNTIYF
TRBV4-1,TRBJ2-1,CASSLLFSWGTSGNNEQFF
TRBV14,TRBJ1-1,CASSQGGRGAFF
TRBV28,TRBJ2-7,CASQYMGAPYEQYF
TRBV7-6,TRBJ2-1,CASSPTSGVSYNEQFF
TRBV5-5,TRBJ2-7,CASSLAITSGRNEQYF
TRBV7-2,TRBJ1-2,CASSLGTGSNYGYTF
TRBV18,TRBJ2-5,CASSPIAAGVHAETQYF
TRBV28,TRBJ2-6,CASSLLGGAVTGANVLTF
TRBV27,TRBJ1-2,CASSSGHPWGYTF
TRBV18,TRBJ2-7,CASSPYPRRTDSYEQYF
TRBV28,TRBJ2-7,CASSQAGVSYEQYF
TRBV28,TRBJ2-1,CASSFAATGNSYNEQFF
TRBV7-9,TRBJ2-1,CASSTGTGGVNEQFF
TRBV27,TRBJ1-5,CASRTGSNQPQHF
TRBV19,TRBJ2-7,CASSAGSEYEQYF
TRBV5-1,TRBJ1-1,CASYRGGMNTEAFF
TRBV10-3,TRBJ1-5,CAISESLFGGQGEQPQHF
TRBV5-1,TRBJ2-3,CASSPKSAGGPTDTQYF
TRBV3-1/TRBV3-2,TRBJ1-1,CASSHPPGGVGGTEAFF
TRBV19,TRBJ2-6,CASSITGANVLTF
TRBV5-4,TRBJ1-1,CASSVRDATEAFF
TRBV28,TRBJ2-3,CASSFLLAGGEDTQYF
TRBV18,TRBJ1-1,CASSPIEGENTEAFF
TRBV5-1,TRBJ2-7,CASSWIAGGIYEQYF
TRBV10-2,TRBJ2-7,CASSEMGGRAYEQYF
TRBV27,TRBJ2-5,CASKVGLAGGGQETQYF
TRBV4-1,TRBJ2-3,CASSEPLASTDTQYF
TRBV15,TRBJ2-2,CATSSFGTGNTGELFF
TRBV7-9,TRBJ2-1,CATPQGRKVAGGGDEQFF
TRBV7-3,TRBJ2-3,CASSLMSSRTDTQYF
TRBV27,TRBJ2-2,CASSGLAYTGELFF
TRBV11-2,TRBJ2-1,CASSLDNWRGAYNEQFF
TRBV12-5,TRBJ2-1,CASGLADSYNEQFF
TRBV5-1,TRBJ2-3,CASSLASSGSSDTQYF
TRBV29-1,TRBJ2-1,CSVQPKASGTYNEQFF
TRBV10-3,TRBJ1-1,CAISPSKDSLFTEAFF